The source of this T cell receptor (beta chain) is a study of blood T cell repertoires in COVID-19. Turning to the study itself: COVID-19 samples, acute and convalescent, were from the United States, Italy and Spain. PBMCs, B-cell-depleted T cells, or T cells were the source of the cDNA or gDNA that made up the material.

Measured with immunoSEQ multiplex PCR; TCRdb has only the in-frame clones, and not every one. The sample has roughly 290,000 clones, 70% to 90% seen once. During active infection, Seattle patients enrolled and were then monitored through disease. This CDR3 contains 12 residues. V dropped 4 bases and J dropped 14; count of bases not matched to a gene: 6. Germline CDR1 reads LGHNT; CDR2 reads FRNRAP. V is TRBV12-5 and J is TRBJ2-2; 8 bases align to TRBD2. The source of this sequence is a human donor with COVID-19, enrolled during active disease. The donor label of this sample is uncertain. The sequencing input was peripheral blood. The CDR3 DNA is TGTGCTAGTGGTTCCCGGGAGGGGGGACTGTTTTTT. Its translation is CASGSREGGLFF.